This entry lists 5 T cell receptor beta chains sequenced from one sample in a study of T cells after yellow fever vaccination. One entry per CDR3 protein, called by TCRdb with MiXCR from the 5' RACE reads. This table has 250,000 or so distinct CDR3 sequences, over 3% appearing once. The sample was PBMCs, taken 15 days after the yellow fever booster vaccination. The receptors here all came from a man younger than 30 who received the YFV17D yellow fever vaccine.

This clonotype has a count of ten or more. The gene calls are TRBV20-1 and TRBJ2-7; D may be TRBD1 (5 bases). The CDR3 is 13 residues long. CDR1 DFQATT and CDR2 SNEGSKA come from the germline V gene (reference sequence). The ends were cut back, 0 bases at V and 1 base at J, with 7 bases in the middle. CDR3 in DNA: TGCAGTGCTAGAGATACAGGTTCCTACGAGCAGTACTTC. Amino acid sequence: CSARDTGSYEQYF.

This clonotype was seen ten or more times. The chain has TRBV6-6 and TRBJ2-2; 9 nucleotides agree with TRBD2. This CDR3 region has 16 residues. The germline V gene encodes CDR1 MNHNY and CDR2 SVGAGI (reference sequence). The junction had 5 bases not matched to a gene; V was cut back by 5 bases and J by 1 base. CDR3 sequence (DNA): TGTGCCAGCAGTCGCGGGGGGGCTGGGAACACCGGGGAGCTGTTTTTT. Its translation: CASSRGGAGNTGELFF.

This clonotype was observed many times. This chain links TRBV7-2 with TRBJ2-7; 9 bases are shared with TRBD2. Germline-derived CDR1 and CDR2 are SGHTA and FQGNSA. J was trimmed by 2 bases and V by 4 bases; bases with no gene match: 0. The CDR3 loop spans 13 amino acids. The DNA of the CDR3 is TGTGCCAGCAGCTGGACTAGCGCCTACGAGCAGTACGTC. This encodes CASSWTSAYEQYV.

This clonotype occurred many times. The chain couples TRBV18 to TRBJ2-7; TRBD2 is a possible D gene (6 bases). Germline-derived CDR1 and CDR2 are KGHSH and LQKENI. CDR3 length: 14 amino acids. V was clipped by 2 bases and J by 6 bases, with 14 bases between them. DNA for the CDR3: TGTGCCAGCTCACCAGACGGGCAAGCGGGCGAGCAGTACGTC. This encodes CASSPDGQAGEQYV.

This clonotype was seen many times. The V and J genes are TRBV6-6 and TRBJ1-1; 9 nucleotides line up with TRBD1. The ends lost 6 bases at V and 5 bases at J; junction bases unmatched: 7. Germline lookup yields CDR1 MNHNY and CDR2 SVGAGI (reference sequence). The CDR3 contains 14 residues. The CDR3, as DNA: TGTGCCAGCAGGTCCGGGACAGGGCAAACTGAAGCTTTCTTT. This codes for CASRSGTGQTEAFF.